A selection of T cell receptor beta chains follows, all from one sample in a study of cytomegalovirus exposure and HLA in healthy donors. Produced via immunoSEQ multiplex PCR; TCRdb's table is partial and in-frame only. The repertoire consists of around 150,000 clones, with around 88% occurring once and the leading ten covering roughly 7.7%. Sequencing input: PBMCs. These receptor sequences come from a woman aged 18-29 years in good health and CMV-seropositive. The CDR3 runs from the conserved cysteine through the conserved F or W. A D gene is named only where the DNA matches it firmly. Expanded clones get a size class; other rows say once, few or many, or leave the size out.

v_gene	abundance	len	d_gene	j_gene	CDR3nt	CDR3aa
TRBV9	once	14	TRBD1	TRBJ1-4	TGTGCCAGCAGCGTAGACGGGGGAGGACAGGAACTGTTTTTT	CASSVDGGGQELFF
TRBV5-6	.	16	TRBD1	TRBJ2-6	TGTGCCAGCAGCACCGGGACAGGGTCCCAAGGCAACGTCCTGACTTTC	CASSTGTGSQGNVLTF
TRBV28	.	13	.	TRBJ1-1	TGTGCCACCACTCCCGACGGGAGGGTCGAAGCTTTCTTT	CATTPDGRVEAFF
TRBV23-1	.	15	.	TRBJ2-7	TGCGCCAGCAGTCAATCGGCGGGGGCATCCTACGAGCAGTACTTC	CASSQSAGASYEQYF
TRBV6-1	.	15	TRBD2	TRBJ2-5	TGTGCCAGCAGTGGACTAGCGGGAGGGCCAGAGACCCAGTACTTC	CASSGLAGGPETQYF
TRBV7-2	.	14	.	TRBJ2-1	TGTGCCAGCAGCTTAGCGCCAGGCAGCCATGAGCAGTTCTTC	CASSLAPGSHEQFF
TRBV6-1	.	12	.	TRBJ2-2	TGTGCCAGCAGTGAGCTAGCGAAGGAGCTGTTTTTT	CASSELAKELFF
TRBV28	.	14	.	TRBJ1-6	TGTGCCAGCAGCTTAGACATGTTGATTTCACCCCTCCACTTT	CASSLDMLISPLHF
TRBV4-2	.	14	TRBD1	TRBJ1-1	TGTGCCAGCGCTCGGGACAGGGGAGACACTGAAGCTTTCTTT	CASARDRGDTEAFF
TRBV7-8	.	13	.	TRBJ2-7	TGTGCCAGCAGCCCTTTGGTGGGGGGTGGGCAGTACTTC	CASSPLVGGGQYF
TRBV27	.	15	.	TRBJ1-1	TGTGCCAGCAGTTTATTAGCAGGGGCGAACACTGAAGCTTTCTTT	CASSLLAGANTEAFF
TRBV18	.	17	.	TRBJ2-3	TGTGCCAGCTCACCAAGTGTGGGAAGCGGAGGGACAGATACGCAGTATTTT	CASSPSVGSGGTDTQYF
TRBV6-5	.	14	.	TRBJ2-5	TGTGCCAGCAGTCCCCGGGGTGGGCGGGGGACCCAGTACTTC	CASSPRGGRGTQYF
TRBV14	.	13	.	TRBJ1-2	TGTGCCAGCAGCCATCGACAGTATCTTGGCTACACCTTC	CASSHRQYLGYTF
TRBV6-5	.	12	.	TRBJ2-1	TGTGCCAGCAGTTACGGAGGTTATGAGCAGTTCTTC	CASSYGGYEQFF
TRBV27	.	15	TRBD2	TRBJ2-3	TGTGCCAGCAGTCTATTAGCGGGAGGCTCAGATACGCAGTATTTT	CASSLLAGGSDTQYF
TRBV13	.	19	.	TRBJ2-3	TGTGCCAGCAGCCACGACCAATGGGGGCTAGCGGCAAACACAGATACGCAGTATTTT	CASSHDQWGLAANTDTQYF
TRBV5-1	.	15	.	TRBJ2-2	TGCGCCAGCAGCTTGGCGGGGGATAACACCGGGGAGCTGTTTTTT	CASSLAGDNTGELFF
TRBV7-2	.	13	.	TRBJ1-5	TGTGCCAGCAGCGCTAGGGGGAGCCAGCCCCAGCATTTT	CASSARGSQPQHF
TRBV6-5	.	14	.	TRBJ2-5	TGTGCCAGCAGCCCCCGACAGACTCAAGAGACCCAGTACTTC	CASSPRQTQETQYF
TRBV27	.	15	.	TRBJ1-5	TGTGCCAGCAGTAGTGACAGCCTGGGCAATCAGCCCCAGCATTTT	CASSSDSLGNQPQHF
TRBV28	.	14	.	TRBJ2-2	TGTGCCAGCAGCCCGGACACGAACACCGGGGAGCTGTTTTTT	CASSPDTNTGELFF
TRBV5-6	once	16	TRBD1	TRBJ1-2	TGTGCCAGCAGCTTGATGGGACAGGGGTCTGGCTATGGCTACACCTTC	CASSLMGQGSGYGYTF
TRBV29-1	.	13	TRBD1	TRBJ1-1	TGCAGCGCTAGACAGGGGGCAGGGACTGAAGCTTTCTTT	CSARQGAGTEAFF
TRBV28	once	20	.	TRBJ1-6	TGTGCCAGCAGTTTGTCAGCAATTACGGCAGGGAACGCCTATAATTCACCCCTCCACTTT	CASSLSAITAGNAYNSPLHF
TRBV7-9	.	18	TRBD1	TRBJ2-3	TGTGCCAGCAGCTGGTACCACAGGGGCCGCCCGAGCACAGATACGCAGTATTTT	CASSWYHRGRPSTDTQYF
TRBV5-4	.	15	.	TRBJ2-2	TGTGCCAGCAGCGCGGCATCGGGGTTCGGCGGGGAGCTGTTTTTT	CASSAASGFGGELFF
TRBV19	.	14	TRBD1	TRBJ2-7	TGTGCCAGTAGTACAAGACAGGGGCAATACGAGCAGTACTTC	CASSTRQGQYEQYF
TRBV18	.	15	.	TRBJ2-7	TGTGCCAGCTCACCACGAGGGGGAGGGGCTCTAAAGCAGTACTTC	CASSPRGGGALKQYF
TRBV7-9	.	15	TRBD1	TRBJ2-5	TGTGCCAGCAGCCGGGGACAGGGGGCGTGGGAGACCCAGTACTTC	CASSRGQGAWETQYF
TRBV29-1	.	12	TRBD1	TRBJ1-2	TGCAGCGTTGTTAACAGGGGGTTTGGCTACACCTTC	CSVVNRGFGYTF
TRBV19	once	15	TRBD1	TRBJ1-2	TGTGCCAGTAGTCCTGCACAGGGGCATATAGGTGGCTACACCTTC	CASSPAQGHIGGYTF
TRBV6-4	.	14	TRBD1	TRBJ1-6	TGTGCCAGCAGTGTGGGACAGGGACTCTCACCCCTCCACTTT	CASSVGQGLSPLHF
TRBV4-2	.	16	TRBD1	TRBJ2-2	TGTGCCAGCAGCCAAGATCGTACAGGGGGCACCGGGGAGCTGTTTTTT	CASSQDRTGGTGELFF
TRBV9	.	13	.	TRBJ1-1	TGTGCCAGCAGCGTAAGCGGGCAGGCTGAAGCTTTCTTT	CASSVSGQAEAFF
TRBV10-3	few	14	TRBD1	TRBJ2-7	TGTGCCATCAGTGAGGACAGGGGAGTGTACGAGCAGTACTTC	CAISEDRGVYEQYF
TRBV7-8	.	17	TRBD1	TRBJ1-6	TGTGCCAGCAGCTTAGGTATCCTCGGACAGGGTGCTTCACCCCTCCACTTT	CASSLGILGQGASPLHF
TRBV30	.	13	.	TRBJ2-7	TGTGCCTGGAGTGTGGGAGGCTTCTACGAGCAGTACTTC	CAWSVGGFYEQYF
TRBV7-2	.	14	.	TRBJ1-1	TGTGCCAGCAGCTTCCGATCCGGGGACACTGAAGCTTTCTTT	CASSFRSGDTEAFF
TRBV7-9	.	16	.	TRBJ2-4	TGTGCCAGCAGATCCAATGTAGGGGCCCTCAAAAACATTCAGTACTTC	CASRSNVGALKNIQYF
TRBV15	.	16	TRBD1	TRBJ2-7	TGTGCCACCAGCAGAGGGGGGACAGGTGGCCGGGAAGAGCAGTACTTC	CATSRGGTGGREEQYF
TRBV27	.	16	TRBD1	TRBJ1-2	TGTGCCAGCAGTTTTAGGGGACAGGCCTTATACTATGGCTACACCTTC	CASSFRGQALYYGYTF
TRBV2	.	15	TRBD1	TRBJ2-2	TGTGCCAGCAGGAGAGGGGGCGCGAACACCGGGGAGCTGTTTTTT	CASRRGGANTGELFF
TRBV5-1	.	14	TRBD1	TRBJ2-7	TGCGCCAGCAGCCAACGGACAGGCACCTACGAGCAGTACTTC	CASSQRTGTYEQYF
TRBV27	.	16	.	TRBJ2-7	TGTGCCAGCAGTCCCCATGGGAGTTTTTTCCCCTACGAGCAGTACTTC	CASSPHGSFFPYEQYF
TRBV28	.	16	TRBD1	TRBJ1-1	TGTGCCAGCAGTTTCGGGGACAGGCGGATGAACACTGAAGCTTTCTTT	CASSFGDRRMNTEAFF
TRBV14	.	16	TRBD2	TRBJ2-2	TGTGCCAGCAGCCTCAGACTAGCGGGCACGGCCGGGGAGCTGTTTTTT	CASSLRLAGTAGELFF
TRBV30	.	13	.	TRBJ1-5	TGTGCCTGGAGTCCCCGGGGTAATCAGCCCCAGCATTTT	CAWSPRGNQPQHF
TRBV18	.	15	.	TRBJ2-7	TGTGCCAGCTCACCACCTTCTAGGAACTCCTACGAGCAGTACTTC	CASSPPSRNSYEQYF
TRBV18	.	16	TRBD2	TRBJ2-1	TGTGCCAGCTCACCCCCGGGGGGGGGTTTAGGGAATGAGCAGTTCTTC	CASSPPGGGLGNEQFF
TRBV21-1	few	14	.	TRBJ1-2	TGTGCCAGCAGCAAAGCCGGGATAGAGGGCGGCTACACCTTC	CASSKAGIEGGYTF
TRBV7-6	.	17	TRBD2	TRBJ2-3	TGTGCCAGCAGCTTAGCCTGGACTAGCGGGGGAGGAGATACGCAGTATTTT	CASSLAWTSGGGDTQYF
TRBV2	.	16	.	TRBJ1-2	TGTGCCAGCAGTGAAGAAAATACACGGGGGACTCACGGCTACACCTTC	CASSEENTRGTHGYTF
TRBV7-2	.	16	TRBD2	TRBJ2-3	TGTGCCAGCAGCTTACGACTAGCGGGCCTCCCAGATACGCAGTATTTT	CASSLRLAGLPDTQYF